This T cell receptor (beta chain) was sequenced during a study of cytomegalovirus exposure and HLA in healthy donors. Study outcomes and limitations: In vitro checks showed that three CMV-associated chains really do target CMV antigens. Likely technical artifact: a cluster of highly shared sequence variants.

This CDR3 comprises 17 residues. V shed 1 base, J shed 2 bases, and the junction held 6 bases outside the gene matches. CDR1 is SGHTA, CDR2 FQGNSA, per germline. Use of 60 Vbeta and 13 Jbeta primers characterized the PCR. Here immunoSEQ multiplex PCR was the method, and the copy in TCRdb shows in-frame clones only, minus some. The sample has more than 150,000 clones, roughly 72% seen once. In the case of this clone: Its antigen is not known.

The specimen was PBMCs. The TCR comes from a man aged 35-49 years in good health and CMV-seronegative. The chain is built from TRBV7-2 and TRBJ2-1; 9 bases match TRBD2. The CDR3 coding sequence is TGTGCCAGCAGCTTAGGGGGTAGCGGGAGCCCCTACAATGAGCAGTTCTTC. This codes for CASSLGGSGSPYNEQFF.